This TCR beta chain emerged from a study of regulatory T cells in long-lasting Graves disease. Study-level background: Prior antithyroid drug treatment in newly diagnosed Graves' patients lasted under 3 months.

The authors built TCR beta libraries using iRepertoire HTBI primers and Arm-PCR of CDR3 regions. TCRdb redid the calling of the multiplex PCR reads with MiXCR, one entry per CDR3 protein. The repertoire has some 220,000 distinct CDR3 sequences, roughly a fifth of them found once; the top ten carry 12%. Time point given: newly diagnosed GD, antithyroid drugs for less than 3 months. The TCR library was made from RNA that had been extracted from PBMCs in TRIzol. This clonotype has ten or more counts. With 3 bases removed from V and 5 bases from J, the gap between germline ends came to 13 bases. Germline CDR1 SNHLY, CDR2 FYNNEI. The CDR3 runs 14 residues. These data also formed part of another study, on T cells in Graves' hyperthyroidism and ophthalmopathy. That investigation notes: Model output signaled ophthalmopathy a median approximately 6 months ahead of onset.

The source is a woman aged 25-40 years with Graves disease. V gene TRBV2 combines with J gene TRBJ2-5; the D gene is possibly TRBD2 (6 bases). Material: peripheral blood mononuclear cells (PBMCs), obtained at new diagnosis, from a patient treated with antithyroid drugs. This CDR3 is CASSEAGRGETQYF. The CDR3 nucleotides are TGTGCCAGCAGTGAGGCCGGGAGAGGGGAGACCCAGTACTTC.